This T cell receptor (beta chain) was identified in a study of cytomegalovirus exposure and HLA in healthy donors. The V end lost 0 bases, the J end lost 4 bases, and 12 bases lay between the germline ends. The length of the CDR3 is 15 residues. Germline assignment: CDR1 MNHEY and CDR2 SVGAGI. The PCR ran on 60 Vbeta and 13 Jbeta primers. Data came from immunoSEQ multiplex PCR; TCRdb stores just in-frame clones and leaves some out. The sample consists of 85,000 to 130,000 clones, over 60% of them appearing once. This sequence joins TRBV6-5 and TRBJ1-2; D gene unclear. This TCR came from a woman in her 50s in good health and CMV-seropositive. Sequenced input: PBMCs. CDR3: CASSYSLTGSYGYTF. In DNA form, the CDR3 reads TGTGCCAGCAGTTACTCCTTGACTGGCAGCTATGGCTACACCTTC.